Below are 21 T cell receptor beta chains sequenced from a single sample in a study of blood T cell repertoires in COVID-19. Libraries were prepared by immunoSEQ multiplex PCR; TCRdb keeps only in-frame clonotypes and omits some of them. Of roughly 200,000 clones listed, 88% were seen once; the top ten hold around 1.6%. The sample taken for sequencing was peripheral blood. Every receptor here comes from a man aged 18-30 years with active or convalescent COVID-19.

The chain has TRBV11-2 and TRBJ2-7; D might be TRBD1 (6 bases). Deletions cut 4 bases from V and 3 bases from J, with 10 bases between. Germline CDR1 reads SGHAT; CDR2 reads FQNNGV. The CDR3 contains 13 residues. CDR3 loop: CASSSWTDYEQYF. The CDR3 DNA reads TGTGCCAGCAGCTCCTGGACAGACTACGAGCAGTACTTC.

The rearrangement links TRBV5-1 to TRBJ2-7; D perhaps matches TRBD2 (5 bases). The germline V gene encodes CDR1 SGHRS and CDR2 YFSETQ. This CDR3 region has 13 residues. Trimming removed 0 bases at V and 5 bases at J, with 9 bases between. This chain's CDR3 is CASSLGNGDEQYF. The CDR3 DNA is TGCGCCAGCAGCTTGGGAAACGGGGACGAGCAGTACTTC. The entire variable domain, with the rest obtained from reference TRBV5-1 and TRBJ2-7, is as follows: KAGVTQTPRYLIKTRGQQVTLSCSPISGHRSVSWYQQTPGQGLQFLFEYFSETQRNKGNFPGRFSGRQFSNSRSEMNVSTLELGDSALYLCASSLGNGDEQYFGPGTRLTVT.

This rearrangement joins TRBV5-1 to TRBJ2-2, with 10 bases aligning to TRBD2. The CDR3 contains 17 residues. Trimming cost V 4 bases and J 0 bases; bases outside gene matches: 6. CDR1 SGHRS and CDR2 YFSETQ come from the germline V gene. As DNA, the CDR3 is TGCGCCAGCAGCCTAATAGCGGGAGGCCCGAACACCGGGGAGCTGTTTTTT. It specifies CASSLIAGGPNTGELFF.

The chain is built from TRBV9 and TRBJ2-7; 12 bases are shared with TRBD2. Germline-derived CDR1 and CDR2 are SGDLS and YYNGEE. The V and J ends lost 3 bases and 0 bases, in that order; junction bases with no gene match: 4. This CDR3 region has 16 residues. For the CDR3, the DNA is TGTGCCAGCAGCGCCGGGACTAGCGGGCTCTCCTACGAGCAGTACTTC. Translated, it gives CASSAGTSGLSYEQYF.

The rearrangement joins TRBV29-1 to TRBJ1-1; 7 bases are a match to TRBD1. Germline V gives CDR1 SQVTM, CDR2 ANQGSEA. Trimming took 3 bases from V and 5 from J; bases not matched to a gene: 6. CDR3 size: 13 residues. In nucleotides, the CDR3 is TGCAGCGTTGATAGGCAGGGGGGAACTGAAGCTTTCTTT. Its translation is CSVDRQGGTEAFF.

This clone was recorded only once. The V call is TRBV5-3, the J call TRBJ2-7; 15 nucleotides align to TRBD2. TRBV5-3 is annotated as an ORF whose role is uncertain. The CDR3 has 15 residues. V shed 4 bases, J shed 7 bases, and the junction held 6 bases outside the gene matches. The CDR3 region has the DNA TGTGCCAGAAGCCCTGGACTAGCGGGGGGGCGGGAGCAGTACTTC. It encodes CARSPGLAGGREQYF.

In DNA, the CDR3 is TGTGCCAGCAGTTACTCGGAGGGCCTAAGCTCTGGAAACACCATATATTTT. This codes for CASSYSEGLSSGNTIYF. The rearrangement links TRBV6-2 or TRBV6-3 to TRBJ1-3, with no clear D. V lost 0 bases and J lost 0, with 12 bases in between. The germline CDR1 and CDR2 sequences are MNHEY and SVGEGT. CDR3 size: 17 residues.

The chain uses TRBV7-3 and TRBJ2-6, with 7 positions matching TRBD1. Germline trimming cut 2 bases from V and 0 bases from J; bases unmatched to any gene: 13. Germline lookup yields CDR1 SGHTA and CDR2 FQGTGA. The CDR3 has 20 amino acids. The CDR3 is CASSLAGTEWTHSGANVLTF. CDR3 in DNA: TGTGCCAGCAGCTTAGCTGGGACAGAGTGGACCCACTCTGGGGCCAACGTCCTGACTTTC.

V usage is TRBV29-1 and J usage is TRBJ2-3; 9 nucleotides line up with TRBD2. The V gene's germline CDR1 is SQVTM and CDR2 ANQGSEA. V lost 6 bases, J lost 4 bases, and 2 bases stayed unmatched. The CDR3 extends over 12 amino acids. In DNA form, the CDR3 reads TGCAGCGTCGTAGCGGGAGCAGATACGCAGTATTTT. This encodes CSVVAGADTQYF.

V is TRBV6-5 and J is TRBJ2-2; 9 bases map to TRBD1. Germline V gene data show CDR1 as MNHEY and CDR2 as SVGAGI. V dropped 8 bases and J dropped 1; count of bases not matched to a gene: 2. The CDR3 runs to 14 residues. Here the CDR3 DNA reads TGTGCCAGCCACAGGGGGCAGAACACCGGGGAGCTGTTTTTT. Encoded protein: CASHRGQNTGELFF.

CDR3: CASSPAAAGEGANSPLHF. The CDR3 region has the DNA TGTGCCAGCAGTCCCGCGGCCGCAGGCGAAGGGGCTAATTCACCCCTCCACTTT. The V and J genes are TRBV28 and TRBJ1-6, with D perhaps matching TRBD1 (5 bases). Germline loops: CDR1 MDHEN, CDR2 SYDVKM. CDR3 length equals 18 residues. Trimming shortened V by 5 bases and J by 6 bases, and 23 bases separated the two germline ends.

This clone was seen only once. The CDR3 DNA is TGTGCCACCGAATCGACAGGGGGAGCTGAAAAACTGTTTTTT. This translates into CATESTGGAEKLFF. V and J are TRBV19 and TRBJ1-4; 9 nucleotides agree with TRBD1. The CDR3 runs to 14 residues. V lost 10 bases and J lost 7; bases outside the gene matches: 10. Germline V CDR1 and CDR2: LNHDA, SQIVND (reference sequence).

The chain recombines TRBV7-9 with TRBJ1-1, with D perhaps TRBD1 (5 bases). The V gene lost 2 bases and the J gene lost 4 bases, with 8 bases spanning the gap. The CDR3 consists of 13 residues. CDR1 is SEHNR and CDR2 is FQNEAQ in the germline V gene (reference sequence). The CDR3 loop is CASSLQGSTEAFF. The CDR3 nucleotides are TGTGCCAGCAGCTTACAGGGTAGCACTGAAGCTTTCTTT.

The V gene is TRBV11-2, the J gene TRBJ2-2; unclear D gene. The CDR3 spans 13 residues. The V gene lost 5 bases and the J gene lost 2 bases, with 6 bases spanning the gap. CDR1 and CDR2 from the germline V gene are SGHAT and FQNNGV. The CDR3 region is CASSGSNTGELFF. Written as DNA, the CDR3 is TGTGCCAGCAGCGGCAGTAACACCGGGGAGCTGTTTTTT.

The chain links TRBV21-1 to TRBJ1-2; TRBD1, the D gene given by the table, was not confirmed from the DNA. TRBV21-1 is listed as a pseudogene. The CDR3 has 12 amino acids. The CDR3 sequence is CASRTGTYGYTF. The DNA of the CDR3 is TGTGCCAGCAGAACAGGGACCTATGGCTACACCTTC.

The chain recombines TRBV19 with TRBJ1-1, with D perhaps TRBD1 (5 bases). CDR3 length equals 19 residues. Trimming took 3 bases from V and 3 from J, leaving 26 bases between them. Germline V gene sequence: CDR1 LNHDA, CDR2 SQIVND (reference sequence). CDR3 in DNA: TGTGCCAGTAGTATTTCAGAATTTTTTGGGAGGGGAAAGGACACTGAAGCTTTCTTT. This translates into CASSISEFFGRGKDTEAFF.

This chain joins TRBV3-1 (or the pseudogene TRBV3-2) and TRBJ1-1, with D tentatively TRBD1 (5 bases). The CDR3 contains 12 residues. Trimming cost V 3 bases and J 9 bases, with 11 bases left between them. Per germline, CDR1 LGHDT and CDR2 YNNKEL (reference sequence). CDR3 amino acids: CASSQGPSKAFF. DNA of the CDR3: TGTGCCAGCAGCCAGGGGCCGAGTAAAGCTTTCTTT.

The V gene is TRBV18, the J gene TRBJ1-3; TRBD1 is a possible D gene (5 bases). Per the germline V gene, CDR1 is KGHSH and CDR2 is LQKENI. The CDR3 runs 16 residues. Trimming pared 5 bases from V and 0 bases from J, leaving 14 bases between. CDR3 protein: CASSIPTGHSGNTIYF. CDR3 coding DNA: TGTGCCAGCTCAATCCCAACAGGCCACTCTGGAAACACCATATATTTT.

The chain has TRBV6-5 and TRBJ2-5; D not certain. The CDR3 is made up of 16 amino acids. The germline V gene encodes CDR1 MNHEY and CDR2 SVGAGI. V was cut by 0 bases and J by 1 base, with 12 bases left in between. In nucleotides, the CDR3 is TGTGCCAGCAGTTACTCGATTGCCAGGTTCCAAGAGACCCAGTACTTC. It codes for CASSYSIARFQETQYF.

CDR3 in DNA: TGTGCCAGCAGCCAAGATCGGGACAGGGGGTCCGAGCAGTACTTC. It is translated as CASSQDRDRGSEQYF. The chain has TRBV3-1 (or the pseudogene TRBV3-2) and TRBJ2-7; 11 positions match TRBD1. V dropped 0 bases and J dropped 6; count of bases not matched to a gene: 4. The CDR3 loop spans 15 amino acids. The germline V gene has CDR1 LGHDT and CDR2 YNNKEL (reference sequence).

This clone was detected only once. The V and J genes are TRBV6-5 and TRBJ1-4, with TRBD1 as a possible D gene (5 bases). Germline V gene sequence: CDR1 MNHEY, CDR2 SVGAGI. Trimming pared 6 bases from V and 7 bases from J, leaving 15 bases between. The CDR3 runs to 14 residues. CDR3 in amino acids: CASRPQASSEKLFF. CDR3 DNA: TGTGCCAGCAGACCACAGGCCTCTAGTGAAAAACTGTTTTTT.